One T cell receptor beta chain is described in this entry. The study sampled blood at baseline, cycle 4 day 1, and cycle 7 day 1. Assay: immunoSEQ multiplex PCR; the TCRdb copy retains only in-frame clones and omits some. The sample lists tens of thousands of clones, about 94% occurring once. The source of the sample is a study of OX40 agonist ivuxolimab in advanced cancers. The J segment lost 1 base and the V segment lost 1 base, leaving 4 bases of the junction unmatched. The CDR3 is 16 amino acids. Germline V gives CDR1 SGHTA, CDR2 FQGNSA. The sequence derives from an adult with an advanced solid tumor such as melanoma, head and neck, liver or kidney cancer. The sequences come from CD4+ or CD8+ T cells sorted from blood, collected in a trial of the OX40 agonist ivuxolimab. The genes are TRBV7-2 and TRBJ2-5; 9 bases agree with TRBD2. The CDR3 nucleotides are TGTGCCAGCAGCTTAGTTGGTAGCGGGAGCCAAGAGACCCAGTACTTC. Amino acid sequence: CASSLVGSGSQETQYF.